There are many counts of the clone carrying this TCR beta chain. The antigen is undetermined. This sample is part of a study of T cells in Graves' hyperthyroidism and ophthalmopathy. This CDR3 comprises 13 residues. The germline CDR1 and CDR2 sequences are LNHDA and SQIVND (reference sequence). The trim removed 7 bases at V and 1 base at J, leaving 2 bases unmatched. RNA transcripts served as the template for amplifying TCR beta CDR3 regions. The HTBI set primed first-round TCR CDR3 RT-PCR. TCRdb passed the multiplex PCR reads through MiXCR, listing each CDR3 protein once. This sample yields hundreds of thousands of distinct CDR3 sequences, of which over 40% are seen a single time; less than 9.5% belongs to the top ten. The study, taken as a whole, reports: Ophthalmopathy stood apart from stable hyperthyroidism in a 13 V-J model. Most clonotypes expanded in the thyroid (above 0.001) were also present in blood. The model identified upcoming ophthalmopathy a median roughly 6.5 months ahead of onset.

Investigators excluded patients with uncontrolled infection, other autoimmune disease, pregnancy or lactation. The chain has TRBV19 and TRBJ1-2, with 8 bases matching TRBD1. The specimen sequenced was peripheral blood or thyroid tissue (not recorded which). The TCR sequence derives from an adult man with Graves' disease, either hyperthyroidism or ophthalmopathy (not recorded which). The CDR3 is CASTDRGNYGYTF. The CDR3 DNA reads TGTGCCAGTACCGACAGGGGTAACTATGGCTACACCTTC. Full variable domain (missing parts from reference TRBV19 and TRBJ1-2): DGGITQSPKYLFRKEGQNVTLSCEQNLNHDAMYWYRQDPGQGLRLIYYSQIVNDFQKGDIAEGYSVSREKKESFPLTVTSAQKNPTAFYLCASTDRGNYGYTFGSGTRLTVV.